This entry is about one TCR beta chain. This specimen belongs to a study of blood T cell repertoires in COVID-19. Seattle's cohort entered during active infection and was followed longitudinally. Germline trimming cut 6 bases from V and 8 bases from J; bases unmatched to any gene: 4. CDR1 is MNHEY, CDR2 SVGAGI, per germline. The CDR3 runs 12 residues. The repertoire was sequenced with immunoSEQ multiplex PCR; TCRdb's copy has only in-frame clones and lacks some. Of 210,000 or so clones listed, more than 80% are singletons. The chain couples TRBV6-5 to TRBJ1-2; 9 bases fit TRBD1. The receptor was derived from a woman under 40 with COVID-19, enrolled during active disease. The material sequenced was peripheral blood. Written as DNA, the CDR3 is TGTGCCAGCAGACAGGGGGCGCGGGGCTACACCTTC. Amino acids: CASRQGARGYTF.